This T cell receptor beta chain derives from a study of T-cell reconstitution after alpha-beta-depleted transplantation in children. Whole-study findings and limits: Recipient T cells and thymic progenitors that survived gave rise to the high TCRbeta diversity observed at day 60 in some patients. Expanded graft clones, several hundred of them, were reportedly the source of alpha-beta T cells about two months after transplant. From newly produced T cells came most of the T-cell counts and diversity one year after transplant.

This clonotype was recorded at least ten times. Its antigen is not known. Per germline, CDR1 LGHNA and CDR2 YNFKEQ. CDR3 size: 15 residues. V lost 0 bases to trimming and J lost 0 bases, with 7 bases between them. TCRbeta library preparation incorporated unique molecular identifiers. One entry per CDR3 protein, called by TCRdb with MiXCR from the PCR reads. The repertoire holds 200,000 to 300,000 distinct CDR3 sequences, with roughly a quarter as singletons. The rearrangement links TRBV4-2 to TRBJ2-3; D not resolved. This TCR came from a female patient between 2 and 15 years old who had a stem cell transplant for congenital amegakaryocytic thrombocytopenia, so the T cells may come from the graft donor. Specimen: PBMCs, mostly from graft donor cells, collected 360 days after TCRalphabeta/CD19-depleted stem cell transplant. The CDR3 sequence is CASSQDLYSTDTQYF. CDR3 nucleotides: TGTGCCAGCAGCCAAGACCTTTATAGCACAGATACGCAGTATTTT.